This T cell receptor (beta chain) was recorded in a study of blood T cell repertoires in COVID-19. At the level of the study: The United States, Italy and Spain provided the acute and convalescent COVID-19 samples. T cells, B-cell-depleted T cells, or PBMCs supplied cDNA or gDNA.

From germline, CDR1 is LNHNV and CDR2 YYDKDF (reference sequence). The V and J ends lost 5 bases and 2 bases respectively, with 12 bases between them. CDR3 length equals 14 residues. In the source study's methods: Nucleated cell number was recorded as an estimate derived from reference gene primer amplification. The table came from immunoSEQ multiplex PCR; TCRdb's copy has only in-frame clones and leaves some out. That table supplies the V and J calls and clone size; D and trimming were determined from the DNA. The sample records approximately 130,000 clones, approximately 80% being singletons. The source of this sequence is a man older than 75 with acute or convalescent COVID-19. The sample was peripheral blood. The V gene is TRBV15, the J gene TRBJ1-2; tentatively, D is TRBD1 (6 bases). The DNA for the CDR3 is TGTGCCACCAGCCCTCGGACAGCGAACTATGGCTACACCTTC. It codes for CATSPRTANYGYTF.